This T cell receptor (beta chain) was recorded in a study of blood T cell repertoires in COVID-19. The overall study: In each case, the material was cDNA or gDNA derived from T cells, B-cell-depleted T cells, or PBMCs.

Cohort placement rested on clinical history that participants reported themselves. Cohort 3 recovered donors had two negative PCRs, clearance, or symptom resolution. This clone was recorded a few times. This CDR3 contains 15 residues. CDR1 is SNHLY and CDR2 is FYNNEI in the germline V gene. The V end lost 7 bases, the J end lost 14 bases, and 27 bases lay between the germline ends. Original handling: Reference gene primer amplification gave nucleated cell count estimates. The protocol was immunoSEQ multiplex PCR, while the TCRdb copy is restricted to in-frame clones and leaves out a portion. That table gives V, J and clone size, and the DNA gave D and trimming. The data contain approximately 200,000 clones, about 80% of them singletons.

This TCR was recovered from a man between 35 and 55 years old who had recovered from COVID-19. What was sequenced was PBMCs or T cells enriched from blood (not recorded which). The V and J genes are TRBV2 and TRBJ2-1; D gene uncertain. CDR3 nucleotide sequence: TGTGCCAGCAAGACCGCAGGTGCCTCTAACTTCCTGAAGTTCTTC. It is translated as CASKTAGASNFLKFF.